These 18 T cell receptor beta chains share one sample of origin, sequenced in a study of T cells expressing NK-cell markers. After re-calling the 5' RACE reads, TCRdb lists one entry per CDR3 protein, DNA absent. In all, the sample yields a few hundred thousand distinct CDR3 sequences. Sequencing was carried out using blood T cells: a sorted CD56 or NKG2C T cell subset, CD4+ or CD8+ T cells, or bulk PBMC T cells (not recorded which). These receptors were taken from a man aged 18 to 70 in good health.

This chain joins TRBV18 and TRBJ1-4; TCRdb proposes TRBD1, but this gene call is untestable without DNA. Germline CDR1 and CDR2: KGHSH and LQKENI. The CDR3 runs 18 residues. CDR3 in amino acids: CASSPPGQGIATNEKLFF.

The chain recombines TRBV12-3 or TRBV12-4 with TRBJ2-1; the D call of TRBD2 rests on TCRdb alone, since no DNA is present to check it. The length of the CDR3 is 18 residues. This chain's CDR3 is CASSFSLLSGPNLNEQFF.

This chain uses TRBV4-2 with TRBJ2-3. Germline loops: CDR1 LGHNA, CDR2 YNFKEQ. CDR3 length equals 16 residues. The CDR3 sequence: CASSQRGEQAVGTQYF.

V usage is TRBV18 and J usage is TRBJ1-2. This CDR3 is 13 amino acids long. Germline V gives CDR1 KGHSH, CDR2 LQKENI. The CDR3 loop reads CASSPDMELGYTF.

The gene calls are TRBV5-8 and TRBJ2-1; TCRdb names TRBD1, which stays unverified in the absence of DNA. The CDR3 length is 12 residues. Germline loops: CDR1 SGHTS, CDR2 YDEGEE. The CDR3 is CASSYTGWEQFF.

The chain recombines TRBV6-4 with TRBJ1-5; TCRdb picks TRBD1, but there is no DNA to check that call. The CDR3 has 14 residues. Germline V gene data show CDR1 as MRHNA and CDR2 as SNTAGT. The chain's CDR3 is CASSPGSTGQPQHF.

J is TRBJ1-1 and V is TRBV15; TCRdb's assignment of TRBD1 cannot be checked, as there is no DNA. The CDR3 loop spans 12 amino acids. Germline V lookup: CDR1 LNHNV, CDR2 YYDKDF (reference sequence). CDR3 protein: CATSRVGGEAFF.

The genes are TRBV7-6 and TRBJ1-3; TCRdb's D gene call, TRBD1, goes unchecked for lack of DNA. Germline V gene lookup returns CDR1 SGHVS and CDR2 FNYEAQ. This CDR3 has 16 residues. The CDR3 protein is CASSPRDRDSGNTIYF.

J is TRBJ2-3 and V is TRBV7-9; the D call from TCRdb, TRBD2, cannot be confirmed without DNA. Germline V gene sequence: CDR1 SEHNR, CDR2 FQNEAQ (reference sequence). The CDR3 runs to 14 residues. CDR3 region: CAEIRGGGTDTQYF.

V is TRBV20-1 and J is TRBJ2-1; TCRdb's D call, TRBD2, is unchecked because there is no DNA. The CDR3 is 17 residues long. Germline V CDR1 and CDR2: DFQATT, SNEGSKA (reference sequence). The CDR3 is CSATRTSGGGGYNEQFF.

V is TRBV5-5 and J is TRBJ1-2. CDR1 SGHKS and CDR2 YYEKEE come from the germline V gene (reference sequence). The CDR3 covers 11 residues. Here the CDR3 reads CASSLDSPYTF. The full variable domain, its missing parts supplied by reference TRBV5-5 and TRBJ1-2, is DAGVTQSPTHLIKTRGQQVTLRCSPISGHKSVSWYQQVLGQGPQFIFQYYEKEERGRGNFPDRFSARQFPNYSSELNVNALLLGDSALYLCASSLDSPYTFGSGTRLTVV.

The chain recombines TRBV5-1 with TRBJ1-6; TCRdb outputs TRBD1, but without DNA this stays unchecked. The CDR3 sequence is 17 residues long. The germline gives CDR1 SGHRS, CDR2 YFSETQ. This CDR3 is CASSEQGSSSYNSPLHF.

J is TRBJ1-1 and V is TRBV29-1. The CDR3 covers 14 residues. The V gene's germline CDR1 is SQVTM and CDR2 ANQGSEA. The CDR3 sequence: CSVGLGVLETEAFF.

The V call is TRBV12-3 or TRBV12-4, the J call TRBJ1-5; with no DNA, the TCRdb D assignment of TRBD1 cannot be verified. CDR3 length: 14 residues. The CDR3 sequence: CASSNGQGREPQHF.

This chain links TRBV7-2 with TRBJ2-1; the D call of TRBD2 rests on TCRdb alone, since no DNA is present to check it. Germline-derived CDR1 and CDR2 are SGHTA and FQGNSA. This CDR3 comprises 15 residues. The CDR3 protein is CASSSRTSGGVEQFF. Variable domain in full (rest from reference TRBV7-2 and TRBJ2-1): GAGVSQSPSNKVTEKGKDVELRCDPISGHTALYWYRQSLGQGLEFLIYFQGNSAPDKSGLPSDRFSAERTGGSVSTLTIQRTQQEDSAVYLCASSSRTSGGVEQFFGPGTRLTVL.

The chain uses TRBV5-1 and TRBJ1-1. The CDR3 has 16 residues. Germline CDR1 reads SGHRS; CDR2 reads YFSETQ. CDR3: CASSLVFSEVNTEAFF.

The gene calls are TRBV7-9 and TRBJ2-5; with no DNA, the TCRdb D assignment of TRBD1 cannot be verified. Germline V gene lookup returns CDR1 SEHNR and CDR2 FQNEAQ (reference sequence). This CDR3 has 14 residues. CDR3 in amino acids: CASSQTSGQETQYF.

The chain combines TRBV7-2 with TRBJ1-5. CDR1 and CDR2 from the germline V gene are SGHTA and FQGNSA. This CDR3 is built from 16 residues. This CDR3 reads CASSLSGPRGVQPQHF.